This passage covers 16 T cell receptor beta chains from one sample sequenced in a study of blood T cells in healthy people across ages. Next came a second PCR, run for roughly 6 to 11 cycles, which used a sample-barcoded 5' primer along with a J-beta primer mix. TCRdb called the 5' RACE reads again in MiXCR, with one record for every CDR3 protein. The sample holds around 1,600,000 distinct CDR3 sequences, around 40% seen once. The sequencing sample was made of blood. These TCRs come from a woman aged 18-29 years in good health.

The chain carries TRBV2 and TRBJ2-3; a weak D match, TRBD1 (5 bases). The CDR3 has 11 amino acids. V shed 3 bases and J shed 8 bases, with 6 bases lying between them. The germline V gene encodes CDR1 SNHLY and CDR2 FYNNEI. In nucleotides, the CDR3 is TGTGCCAGCAGTGATGGGGCTACGCAGTATTTT. Amino acid sequence: CASSDGATQYF.

This clonotype has only a few counts. The V call is TRBV21-1, the J call TRBJ2-7; the D segment call TRBD1 is taken from the table without a DNA check. TRBV21-1 is listed as a pseudogene. This CDR3 region has 14 residues. The DNA of the CDR3 is TGTGCCAGCAGCAAAGACAGGGTGTCCTACGAGCAGTACTTC. As protein: CASSKDRVSYEQYF.

Notes on this clonotype: An end of the junction does not agree with germline; a read error may underlie this. The chain is built from TRBV7-9 and TRBJ2-7, with D possibly being TRBD1 or TRBD2 (5 bases each). Germline CDR1 reads SEHNR; CDR2 reads FQNEAQ (reference sequence). The CDR3 has 15 amino acids. In DNA, the CDR3 is TGTGCCGGCAGCTTAGGGCAGGGACCCTCCTACGAGCAGTACTTC. Its protein product is CAGSLGQGPSYEQYF.

V gene TRBV12-3 or TRBV12-4 combines with J gene TRBJ2-2, with 8 bases fitting TRBD1. V shed 8 bases and J 0 bases; nucleotides not matched to a gene: 14. The CDR3 loop spans 18 amino acids. The CDR3 loop is CASGPWDRPLTNTGELFF. In DNA, the CDR3 is TGTGCCAGCGGACCCTGGGACAGGCCTCTAACGAACACCGGGGAGCTGTTTTTT.

The chain uses TRBV9 and TRBJ2-2; D possibly corresponds to TRBD1 (6 bases). The CDR3 spans 13 residues. V lost 9 bases, J lost 5 bases, and 14 bases lay in between. Germline V lookup: CDR1 SGDLS, CDR2 YYNGEE. CDR3 nucleotide sequence: TGTGCCACAACTCCAACAGGGACCGGGGAGCTGTTTTTT. Its translation: CATTPTGTGELFF.

In its sample, this clonotype was seen a few times. The V gene is TRBV18, the J gene TRBJ1-1, with D unclear. V lost 4 bases and J 8 bases, leaving 17 bases between the germline ends. The V gene's germline CDR1 is KGHSH and CDR2 LQKENI. The CDR3 covers 14 residues. CDR3 sequence: CASSLDRGSEEAFF. The CDR3 nucleotides are TGTGCCAGCTCACTCGACCGGGGATCTGAGGAAGCTTTCTTT.

This clonotype was seen only a few times. This chain links TRBV4-1 with TRBJ2-3; D is unresolved. V lost 0 bases, J lost 2 bases, and 21 bases lay in between. The CDR3 sequence is 19 residues long. Germline V lookup: CDR1 MGHRA, CDR2 YSYEKL. Here the CDR3 DNA reads TGCGCCAGCAGCCAAGAAGCATTCGGCAGCGCCTCACCCACAGATACGCAGTATTTT. It codes for CASSQEAFGSASPTDTQYF.

The chain recombines TRBV7-2 with TRBJ2-5; no firm D call. The V end was cut by 1 base, the J end by 1 base, with 25 bases between. The CDR3 contains 20 residues. CDR1 and CDR2 (germline): SGHTA, FQGNSA. CDR3 nucleotides: TGTGCCAGCAGCTTAGTGTTCGACGGAATCACAACGCGGCTCCAAGAGACCCAGTACTTC. It specifies CASSLVFDGITTRLQETQYF. The full variable domain, its missing parts supplied by reference TRBV7-2 and TRBJ2-5, is GAGVSQSPSNKVTEKGKDVELRCDPISGHTALYWYRQSLGQGLEFLIYFQGNSAPDKSGLPSDRFSAERTGGSVSTLTIQRTQQEDSAVYLCASSLVFDGITTRLQETQYFGPGTRLLVL.

The chain is built from TRBV20-1 and TRBJ1-4, with unresolved D. Germline V gene data show CDR1 as DFQATT and CDR2 as SNEGSKA (reference sequence). The CDR3 runs to 12 residues. The V gene lost 2 bases and the J gene lost 4 bases, with 5 bases spanning the gap. CDR3 residues: CSARPFNEKLFF. In DNA form, the CDR3 reads TGCAGTGCTAGACCTTTTAATGAAAAACTGTTTTTT.

This clonotype has just a few counts. The chain has TRBV6-6 and TRBJ2-5; 7 bases map to TRBD2. Gene TRBJ2-7 matches the end of the DNA better, so the J call may be wrong. CDR3 size: 18 residues. Germline CDR1 is MNHNY and CDR2 is SVGAGI (reference sequence). The CDR3 coding sequence is TGTGCCAGCAGTTACTCGATACAGGATTGGTCTAGCGGCTACGAGCAGTACTTC. It translates to CASSYSIQDWSSGYEQYF.

The V and J genes are TRBV12-3 or TRBV12-4 and TRBJ2-1; D gene uncertain. This CDR3 has 10 residues. With 6 bases removed from V and 15 bases from J, the gap between germline ends came to 12 bases. The CDR3 nucleotides are TGTGCCAGCAGCCCCCCCCAATGGTTCTTC. Translation: CASSPPQWFF.

This chain uses TRBV12-3 or TRBV12-4 with TRBJ2-2; D is possibly TRBD1 (5 bases). This CDR3 spans 14 amino acids. Trimming took off 7 bases at V and 6 bases at J, with 15 bases between the two ends. The CDR3 DNA is TGTGCCAGCACTTTCAGGGATTTAGCCGGGGAGCTGTTTTTT. Translation: CASTFRDLAGELFF.

This clonotype was counted many times. V and J are TRBV12-3 or TRBV12-4 and TRBJ2-2, with TRBD1 as a possible D gene (5 bases). Deletions cut 6 bases from V and 0 bases from J, with 11 bases between. The CDR3 loop spans 15 amino acids. The CDR3 spells CASRHQGSNTGELFF. In DNA, the CDR3 is TGTGCCAGCAGGCATCAGGGATCGAACACCGGGGAGCTGTTTTTT.

The genes are TRBV12-3 or TRBV12-4 and TRBJ2-3; a weak D match, TRBD1 (6 bases). V was clipped by 6 bases and J by 5 bases, with 9 bases between them. The CDR3 contains 12 residues. The DNA for the CDR3 is TGTGCCAGCAGACTGGGACAAGATACGCAGTATTTT. Encoded protein: CASRLGQDTQYF.

Written as DNA, the CDR3 is TGCAGTGCTCCGGGACGGAGCTATGGCTACACCTTC. Its protein product is CSAPGRSYGYTF. The chain has TRBV20-1 and TRBJ1-2; D is possibly TRBD1 (5 bases). Trimming shortened V by 5 bases and J by 4 bases, and 11 bases separated the two germline ends. CDR3 length equals 12 residues. Germline assignment: CDR1 DFQATT and CDR2 SNEGSKA (reference sequence).

Only a few counts were recorded for this clonotype. The V and J genes are TRBV9 and TRBJ2-2; D possibly corresponds to TRBD2 (6 bases). V lost 1 base and J lost 0, with 16 bases in between. Germline CDR1 reads SGDLS; CDR2 reads YYNGEE. The CDR3 length is 18 residues. The DNA for the CDR3 is TGTGCCAGCAGCGTAAGTCGCGGACGGGACTCGAACACCGGGGAGCTGTTTTTT. Encoded protein: CASSVSRGRDSNTGELFF.